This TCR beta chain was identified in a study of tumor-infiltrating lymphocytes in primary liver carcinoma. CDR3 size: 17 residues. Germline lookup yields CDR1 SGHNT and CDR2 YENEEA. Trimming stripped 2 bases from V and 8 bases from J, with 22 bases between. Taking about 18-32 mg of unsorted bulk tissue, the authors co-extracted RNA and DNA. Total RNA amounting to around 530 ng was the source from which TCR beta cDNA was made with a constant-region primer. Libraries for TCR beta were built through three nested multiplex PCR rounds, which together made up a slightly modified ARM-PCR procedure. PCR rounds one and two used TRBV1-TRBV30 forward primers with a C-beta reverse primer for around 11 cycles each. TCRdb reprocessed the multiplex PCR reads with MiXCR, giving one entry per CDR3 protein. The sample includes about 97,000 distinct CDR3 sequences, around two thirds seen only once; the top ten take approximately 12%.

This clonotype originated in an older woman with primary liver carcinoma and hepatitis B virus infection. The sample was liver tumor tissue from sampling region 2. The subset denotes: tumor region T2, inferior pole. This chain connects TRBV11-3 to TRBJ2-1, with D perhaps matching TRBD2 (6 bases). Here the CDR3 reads CASSLCRREWGLDEQFF. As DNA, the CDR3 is TGTGCCAGCAGCTTATGTCGGAGGGAGTGGGGTCTCGATGAGCAGTTCTTC.